The 32 T cell receptor beta chains below all came from one sample that was sequenced in a study of graft-versus-host responses after intestinal transplantation. Using immunoSEQ multiplex PCR, the repertoire was profiled, and TCRdb retains in-frame clones only, with some absent. The sample includes 45,000 to 50,000 clones, 90% to 95% seen only once; the top ten take less than 6%. The source material was PBMCs, sampled roughly 860 days after a first intestinal transplant, on the day of a second. The receptors here all came from a human patient who received an intestinal transplant, so some T cells may come from the graft donor.

V usage is TRBV6-1 and J usage is TRBJ2-7, with D unresolved. The CDR3 is 12 residues long. The V end lost 4 bases, the J end lost 7 bases, and 11 bases lay between the germline ends. CDR1 MNHNS and CDR2 SASEGT come from the germline V gene. CDR3 amino acids: CASSGSRREQYF. CDR3 DNA: TGTGCCAGCAGTGGGAGCCGTAGGGAGCAGTACTTC.

The genes are TRBV7-9 and TRBJ2-7; the D gene is possibly TRBD2 (6 bases). The germline gives CDR1 SEHNR, CDR2 FQNEAQ (reference sequence). V gave up 5 bases and J gave up 2 bases, with 19 bases separating them. This CDR3 contains 16 residues. The CDR3 DNA follows: TGTGCCAGCAGCCCATCAACGGGAGTAAGTACCTACGAGCAGTACTTC. Protein sequence: CASSPSTGVSTYEQYF.

This clone was detected only once. This chain joins TRBV4-1 and TRBJ2-1; D is uncertain. The germline V and J ends were trimmed by 0 bases and 8 bases, with 8 bases remaining between them. The germline V gene encodes CDR1 MGHRA and CDR2 YSYEKL. CDR3 length equals 13 residues. The CDR3 protein is CASSQEFTDEQFF. The CDR3 bases are TGCGCCAGCAGCCAAGAGTTCACGGATGAGCAGTTCTTC.

The rearrangement uses TRBV30 and TRBJ2-7; D is perhaps TRBD1 or TRBD2 (5 bases each). Germline-derived CDR1 and CDR2 are GTSNPN and SVGIG (reference sequence). The V end lost 3 bases, the J end lost 7 bases, and 16 bases lay between the germline ends. The CDR3 has 13 amino acids. The CDR3: CAWRTGTPKEQYF. CDR3 bases: TGTGCCTGGAGGACCGGGACCCCTAAAGAGCAGTACTTC.

The V and J genes are TRBV27 and TRBJ2-3, with D unclear. The V gene's germline CDR1 is MNHEY and CDR2 SMNVEV (reference sequence). CDR3 length: 17 amino acids. V lost 0 bases, J lost 2 bases, and 15 bases lay in between. The DNA of the CDR3 is TGTGCCAGCAGTTTATCACGCCACTCTCATTTCACAGATACGCAGTATTTT. Its translation: CASSLSRHSHFTDTQYF.

On this clone itself: Germline and junction disagree at one end, which may indicate a read error. This CDR3 reads CASSWGLAETQYF. In DNA, the CDR3 is TGTGCTAGCAGCTGGGGACTAGCGGAGACCCAGTACTTC. This chain links TRBV7-7 with TRBJ2-5, with 10 bases aligning to TRBD2. The germline V gene encodes CDR1 SSHAT and CDR2 FNYEAQ (reference sequence). The CDR3 has 13 amino acids.

This clone was counted between two and nine times. The V call is TRBV19, the J call TRBJ1-3; D is undetermined. V was pared by 6 bases and J by 0 bases, with 18 bases between. Per germline, CDR1 LNHDA and CDR2 SQIVND (reference sequence). This CDR3 has 17 amino acids. CDR3 nucleotides: TGTGCCAGTAGATCGTCTAGGGTCCTCTACTCTGGAAACACCATATATTTT. Translation: CASRSSRVLYSGNTIYF.

The rearrangement joins TRBV28 to TRBJ2-3, with D unresolved. Trimming left V 5 bases short and J 0 bases short, with 9 bases between. From germline, CDR1 is MDHEN and CDR2 SYDVKM. The CDR3 consists of 14 residues. This CDR3 is CASSPDGSTDTQYF. CDR3 coding DNA: TGTGCCAGCAGTCCCGACGGTAGCACAGATACGCAGTATTTT.

This clone has only one observation. The chain has TRBV28 and TRBJ2-6; D unclear. Germline V gene lookup returns CDR1 MDHEN and CDR2 SYDVKM. Trimming shortened V by 4 bases and J by 5 bases, and 9 bases separated the two germline ends. The CDR3 contains 14 residues. This CDR3 reads CASSSPSRANVLTF. The CDR3 nucleotides are TGTGCCAGCAGTTCCCCCAGCAGGGCCAACGTCCTGACTTTC.

This clone is a singleton in its sample. The CDR3 DNA reads as TGTGCCAGCACCGCGACAGGGACCGAGCAGTTCTTC. This sequence encodes CASTATGTEQFF. The chain uses TRBV11-3 and TRBJ2-1, with TRBD1 matching 7 bases. Trimming took 7 bases from V and 10 from J; bases not matched to a gene: 7. CDR3 size: 12 residues. Germline V gene lookup returns CDR1 SGHNT and CDR2 YENEEA. Combining the CDR3 with reference TRBV11-3 and TRBJ2-1 gives the whole variable domain EAGVVQSPRYKIIEKKQPVAFWCNPISGHNTLYWYLQNLGQGPELLIRYENEEAVDDSQLPKDRFSAERLKGVDSTLKIQPAELGDSAVYLCASTATGTEQFFGPGTRLTVL.

This rearrangement joins TRBV19 to TRBJ2-3; 11 nucleotides line up with TRBD2. Germline CDR1 LNHDA, CDR2 SQIVND (reference sequence). V was pared by 11 bases and J by 3 bases, with 7 bases of the junction left unmatched. The CDR3 is made up of 14 amino acids. The CDR3 DNA sequence: TGTGCCGAACGAGTAGCGGGAGGGACAGATACGCAGTATTTT. This sequence encodes CAERVAGGTDTQYF.

V is TRBV5-1 and J is TRBJ2-1; D uncertain. This CDR3 has 14 residues. Germline loops: CDR1 SGHRS, CDR2 YFSETQ. The V and J ends lost 1 base and 6 bases respectively, with 11 bases between them. CDR3 DNA sequence: TGCGCCAGCAGCTTGCTTCTCACCTTCAATGAGCAGTTCTTC. Translating gives CASSLLLTFNEQFF.

The V and J genes are TRBV30 and TRBJ1-1; D is ambiguous. Trimming took 0 bases from V and 8 from J, leaving 10 bases between them. CDR1 is GTSNPN, CDR2 SVGIG, per germline (reference sequence). The CDR3 totals 12 residues. The CDR3 DNA reads as TGTGCCTGGAGTGTAGGTGGGTCAGAAGCTTTCTTT. Encoded protein: CAWSVGGSEAFF.

The gene calls are TRBV25-1 and TRBJ1-4; D possibly corresponds to TRBD1 (5 bases). This CDR3 is 13 amino acids long. Trimming took 7 bases from V and 5 from J, leaving 11 bases between them. CDR1 is MGHDK, CDR2 SYGVNS, per germline. CDR3 loop: CASTPGLNEKLFF. The CDR3 nucleotides are TGTGCCAGCACTCCGGGACTCAATGAAAAACTGTTTTTT.

This chain connects TRBV9 to TRBJ2-5, with 7 positions matching TRBD1. Germline V CDR1 and CDR2: SGDLS, YYNGEE. Losses at the gene ends were 4 bases for V and 1 base for J; bases not matched to a gene: 4. The CDR3 runs to 14 residues. CDR3 region: CASSFRQGQETQYF. Here the CDR3 DNA reads TGTGCCAGCAGCTTCCGACAGGGCCAAGAGACCCAGTACTTC.

The rearrangement uses TRBV11-2 and TRBJ2-7; D is unclear. Germline lookup yields CDR1 SGHAT and CDR2 FQNNGV. The V end was cut by 4 bases, the J end by 5 bases, with 9 bases between. The CDR3 runs 12 residues. CDR3 sequence: CASSWRSDEQYF. In DNA form, the CDR3 reads TGTGCCAGCAGCTGGCGGTCAGACGAGCAGTACTTC.

The chain employs TRBV12-5 and TRBJ2-7; 7 nucleotides line up with TRBD1. The CDR3 runs to 15 residues. The germline gives CDR1 LGHNT, CDR2 FRNRAP. V shed 2 bases and J 2 bases; nucleotides not matched to a gene: 6. The DNA for the CDR3 is TGTGCTAGTGGTTTGTCAAGGGACAGAGCCTACGAGCAGTACTTC. It yields the protein CASGLSRDRAYEQYF.

V is TRBV27 and J is TRBJ2-2, with D unclear. This CDR3 region has 12 residues. V lost 3 bases and J 6 bases, leaving 5 bases between the germline ends. CDR1 and CDR2 from the germline V gene are MNHEY and SMNVEV (reference sequence). This chain's CDR3 is CASSFQAGELFF. CDR3 bases: TGTGCCAGCAGTTTCCAGGCCGGGGAGCTGTTTTTT.

The chain links TRBV10-3 to TRBJ2-3; D uncertain. This CDR3 region has 11 residues. The ends were cut back, 7 bases at V and 5 bases at J, with 7 bases in the middle. Germline V gene data show CDR1 as ENHRY and CDR2 as SYGVKD. For the CDR3, the DNA is TGTGCCATCATGGGTATAGATACGCAGTATTTT. Protein product: CAIMGIDTQYF.

The V and J genes are TRBV2 and TRBJ2-5; 7 bases match TRBD2. J was trimmed by 5 bases and V by 6 bases; bases with no gene match: 6. Germline CDR1 SNHLY, CDR2 FYNNEI. The CDR3 is made up of 13 amino acids. The CDR3 DNA reads as TGTGCCAGCAGGGGGAGGGTAGGGGAGACCCAGTACTTC. It is translated as CASRGRVGETQYF.

The chain carries TRBV28 and TRBJ2-7; 7 bases fit TRBD2. The CDR3 runs to 15 residues. The V gene's germline CDR1 is MDHEN and CDR2 SYDVKM. After removal of 7 bases from V and 3 bases from J, the junction contained 12 bases not matched to a gene. CDR3 in amino acids: CASTETASGRYEQYF. The CDR3 DNA follows: TGTGCCAGCACTGAAACCGCTAGCGGACGCTACGAGCAGTACTTC.

This chain uses TRBV28 with TRBJ1-2; TRBD1 might be the D (6 bases). The CDR3 contains 15 residues. Trimming took 5 bases from V and 5 from J, leaving 18 bases between them. Germline V gene data show CDR1 as MDHEN and CDR2 as SYDVKM. This CDR3 is CASSRAYREKYGYTF. The CDR3 nucleotides read TGTGCCAGCAGTCGCGCTTACAGGGAGAAGTATGGCTACACCTTC.

The CDR3 region has the DNA TGTGCCAGCAGCTTTGCTGCGAGCACAGATACGCAGTATTTT. It specifies CASSFAASTDTQYF. The gene calls are TRBV5-4 and TRBJ2-3; D remains ambiguous. V was shortened by 2 bases and J by 0 bases, with 7 bases between the two germline ends. This CDR3 contains 14 residues. Per the germline V gene, CDR1 is SGHNT and CDR2 is YYREEE (reference sequence). Supplemented by reference TRBV5-4 and TRBJ2-3, the full variable domain reads ETGVTQSPTHLIKTRGQQVTLRCSSQSGHNTVSWYQQALGQGPQFIFQYYREEENGRGNFPPRFSGLQFPNYSSELNVNALELDDSALYLCASSFAASTDTQYFGPGTRLTVL.

The CDR3 DNA sequence: TGTGCCAGCAGCCGTTGGGACAGGGTGGGCACTGAAGCTTTCTTT. It yields the protein CASSRWDRVGTEAFF. The chain has TRBV6-1 and TRBJ1-1, with TRBD1 identical over 9 bases. This CDR3 region has 15 residues. Looked up from germline, CDR1 is MNHNS and CDR2 is SASEGT. V was clipped by 6 bases and J by 4 bases; unmatched bases: 9.

J is TRBJ2-1 and V is TRBV18; 8 bases fit TRBD2. This CDR3 is built from 15 residues. After removal of 6 bases from V and 7 bases from J, the junction contained 11 bases not matched to a gene. Germline CDR1 is KGHSH and CDR2 is LQKENI. This chain's CDR3 is CASSGPGLVRNEQFF. CDR3 in DNA: TGTGCCAGCTCCGGACCGGGACTAGTGAGGAATGAGCAGTTCTTC. The full variable domain, its missing parts supplied by reference TRBV18 and TRBJ2-1, is NAGVMQNPRHLVRRRGQEARLRCSPMKGHSHVYWYRQLPEEGLKFMVYLQKENIIDESGMPKERFSAEFPKEGPSILRIQQVVRGDSAAYFCASSGPGLVRNEQFFGPGTRLTVL.

The J gene is TRBJ1-4, the V gene TRBV5-1, with no clear D. Per the germline V gene, CDR1 is SGHRS and CDR2 is YFSETQ. The CDR3 has 14 amino acids. The V end was cut by 0 bases, the J end by 4 bases, with 7 bases between. The CDR3 DNA reads as TGCGCCAGCAGCTTGGTGCAGGTTAATGAAAAACTGTTTTTT. Its translation: CASSLVQVNEKLFF.

The V gene is TRBV6-5, the J gene TRBJ1-5; D is perhaps TRBD1 (6 bases). The germline V and J ends were trimmed by 5 bases and 3 bases, with 11 bases remaining between them. This CDR3 has 14 amino acids. The V gene's germline CDR1 is MNHEY and CDR2 SVGAGI. This chain's CDR3 is CASSAGALNQPQHF. CDR3 coding DNA: TGTGCCAGCAGTGCAGGGGCGCTCAATCAGCCCCAGCATTTT.

This sequence joins TRBV30 and TRBJ2-3; D gene uncertain. Trimming pared 2 bases from V and 0 bases from J, leaving 6 bases between. CDR3 length equals 13 residues. Germline V lookup: CDR1 GTSNPN, CDR2 SVGIG (reference sequence). The CDR3 loop is CAWSRHSTDTQYF. As DNA, the CDR3 is TGTGCCTGGAGTCGGCACAGCACAGATACGCAGTATTTT.

In DNA, the CDR3 is TGTGCCAGCAGCTTATCAGTGGAACAGCCCCAGCATTTT. Translating gives CASSLSVEQPQHF. The V call is TRBV7-6, the J call TRBJ1-5; D remains ambiguous. Trimming removed 2 bases from V and 7 bases from J, with 9 bases in between. The CDR3 runs 13 residues. CDR1 is SGHVS, CDR2 FNYEAQ, per germline.

J is TRBJ2-5 and V is TRBV5-1; D is perhaps TRBD2 (6 bases). CDR3 length equals 15 residues. Germline V gene lookup returns CDR1 SGHRS and CDR2 YFSETQ. The V gene lost 0 bases and the J gene lost 3 bases, with 12 bases spanning the gap. CDR3 nucleotides: TGCGCCAGCAGCTTGGGACCCCCGGGGGAAGAGACCCAGTACTTC. Translation gives CASSLGPPGEETQYF.

The chain has TRBV28 and TRBJ1-2, with D uncertain. Deletions cut 6 bases from V and 5 bases from J, with 13 bases between. Germline CDR1 and CDR2: MDHEN and SYDVKM. The CDR3 spans 13 residues. This CDR3 is CASRTGQIYGYTF. CDR3 nucleotides: TGTGCCAGCAGGACGGGTCAAATATATGGCTACACCTTC.

J is TRBJ1-1 and V is TRBV29-1; tentative D call: TRBD1 (5 bases). The CDR3 is 12 residues long. Trimming took off 8 bases at V and 4 bases at J, with 14 bases between the two ends. The V gene's germline CDR1 is SQVTM and CDR2 ANQGSEA. CDR3 loop: CSSNSGGTEAFF. Written as DNA, the CDR3 is TGCAGCTCCAATTCGGGGGGCACTGAAGCTTTCTTT.